A selection of T cell receptor beta chains follows, all from one sample in a study of human T cells and chemical hapten exposure. TCRdb processed the RACE reads anew with MiXCR; each CDR3 protein has one entry. The sample contains approximately 41,000 distinct CDR3 sequences, 6.5% to 8% of which appear only once. The sample was whole blood, taken in connection with sensitization to the hapten diphenylcyclopropenone (DPC). The receptors stem from a woman in her 50s with alopecia areata. Some clones in this sample may be carry-over from other donors' samples. CDR3s include the opening cysteine and the closing phenylalanine or tryptophan. D genes are given only for firm matches. Not every row has a clone size; where given, it reads once, few, many or a size class.

>TRBV18|-|TRBJ2-2|many
TGTGCCAGCTCACCAACGACAGTGAACACCGGGGAGCTGTTTTTT
CASSPTTVNTGELFF
>TRBV28|TRBD2|TRBJ2-7|few
TGTGCCAGCAGCACGACTAGCGGGAGTTGGCTTAGCGCCTACGAGCAGTACTTC
CASSTTSGSWLSAYEQYF
>TRBV7-6|TRBD1|TRBJ2-6|many
TGTGCCAGCGGGGTTAGGGGACAGGGGATCTCTGGGGCCAACGTCCTGACTTTC
CASGVRGQGISGANVLTF
>TRBV7-9|-|TRBJ2-6|-
TGTGCCAGCAGCTTAGGCGGGGGCACTGGGGCCAACGTCCTGACTTTC
CASSLGGGTGANVLTF
>TRBV18|-|TRBJ2-1|many
TGTGCCAGCTCACGGGGGACCGTGCCCTACAATGAGCAGTTCTTC
CASSRGTVPYNEQFF
>TRBV18|-|TRBJ2-7|many
TGTGCCAGCTCACCTACGCGAGCTTCCTACGAGCAGTACTTC
CASSPTRASYEQYF
>TRBV7-8|-|TRBJ2-2|-
TGTGCCAGCAGCCTGAGGGCGGTTCCCGCCGGGGAGCTGTTTTTT
CASSLRAVPAGELFF
>TRBV6-1|-|TRBJ1-2|few
TGTGCCAGCAGGGTAACACCGGAGGGGTATGGCTACACCTTC
CASRVTPEGYGYTF
>TRBV6-2/TRBV6-3|-|TRBJ2-3|-
TGTGCCAGCGCCACGGGAGTAGATACGCAGTATTTT
CASATGVDTQYF
>TRBV29-1|-|TRBJ2-4|many
TGCAGCGTTGAAGATAGGGGGAACATTCAGTACTTC
CSVEDRGNIQYF
>TRBV7-6|TRBD2|TRBJ2-2|few
TGTGCCAGCAGCTCGAGACTAGCGGGAGGGACCAACACCGGGGAGCTGTTTTTT
CASSSRLAGGTNTGELFF
>TRBV6-1|-|TRBJ2-1|few
TGTGCCAGCAGTGAAGCCCTAGCTGTCGATGAGCAGTTCTTC
CASSEALAVDEQFF
>TRBV6-5|-|TRBJ2-3|-
TGTGCCAGCAGCTCCGGTCGTCCCAGCGGCACAGATACGCAGTATTTT
CASSSGRPSGTDTQYF
>TRBV30|-|TRBJ2-2|-
TGTGCCTGGAATTCGGACACCGGGGAGCTGTTTTTT
CAWNSDTGELFF
>TRBV25-1|TRBD2|TRBJ2-3|-
TGTGCCAGCAGTGAGTCCCGGGGTAGCGGGAGGCCAGATACGCAGTATTTT
CASSESRGSGRPDTQYF
>TRBV7-9|TRBD1|TRBJ2-5|many
TGTGCCAGCAGCTTGCCGGGACAGGGGCGCTCGGAGACCCAGTACTTC
CASSLPGQGRSETQYF
>TRBV11-2|-|TRBJ2-1|few
TGTGCCAGCAGCCAGGTCGGCTCACGAAGCTCCTACAATGAGCAGTTCTTC
CASSQVGSRSSYNEQFF
>TRBV27|-|TRBJ2-7|-
TGTGCCAGCAGTATCAGGGACGGCTCCTACGAGCAGTACTTC
CASSIRDGSYEQYF
>TRBV11-2|TRBD2|TRBJ2-7|few
TGTGCCAGCAGCTTGACTACTAGCGGCTACGAGCAGTACTTC
CASSLTTSGYEQYF
>TRBV27|-|TRBJ2-7|many
TGTGCCAGCACCCTCCGAGACGGCCCGTCCTACGAGCAGTACTTC
CASTLRDGPSYEQYF
>TRBV6-4|TRBD1|TRBJ2-3|many
TGTGCCAGCAGTGACGGGACAGCTAGCACAGATACGCAGTATTTT
CASSDGTASTDTQYF
>TRBV28|-|TRBJ2-2|few
TGTGCCAGCAGCCCCGTGACAGGTTCCACCGGGGAGCTGTTTTTT
CASSPVTGSTGELFF
>TRBV5-5|-|TRBJ2-7|-
TGTGCCAGCAGCCCCGTCCCCGACAGGCCTTACGAGCAGTACTTC
CASSPVPDRPYEQYF
>TRBV7-9|TRBD2|TRBJ2-1|-
TGTGCCAGCAGCTTAGACGGACTAGCAGAGAATGAGCAGTTCTTC
CASSLDGLAENEQFF
>TRBV7-9|-|TRBJ2-2|-
TGTGCCAGCATCCCCCCCCCCTCGGCGCGGAGCAACACCGGGGAGCTGTTTTTT
CASIPPPSARSNTGELFF
>TRBV7-2|-|TRBJ2-3|many
TGTGCCAGCAGCCCTCAGACTTGGGGAGGTACGCAGTATTTT
CASSPQTWGGTQYF
>TRBV29-1|-|TRBJ1-2|-
TGCAGCGTTTCAGCGTACGGTAACTATGGCTACACCTTC
CSVSAYGNYGYTF
>TRBV7-3|TRBD1|TRBJ2-3|many
TGTGCCAGCAGCACCCAGACAGGGGTAGGAGATACGCAGTATTTT
CASSTQTGVGDTQYF
>TRBV6-5|-|TRBJ2-7|many
TGTGCCAGCAGTTGGGGCGCGGGAAGCTCCTACGAGCAGTACTTC
CASSWGAGSSYEQYF
>TRBV7-2|-|TRBJ2-2|-
TGTGCCAGCAGCCCCCGGGACCCCGGGGAGCTGTTTTTT
CASSPRDPGELFF
>TRBV28|-|TRBJ2-7|many
TGTGCCAGCAGTTTAGGGACAGGGAGCGGGAGCTACCCCTACGAGCAGTACTTC
CASSLGTGSGSYPYEQYF
>TRBV20-1|TRBD2|TRBJ2-4|many
TGCAGTGCCGGCTGGGCTAGCGGGGCCCCAGGCAAAAACATTCAGTACTTC
CSAGWASGAPGKNIQYF
>TRBV29-1|TRBD1|TRBJ2-2|few
TGCAGCGTTGACGGACAGGGGTACGGGGAGCTGTTTTTT
CSVDGQGYGELFF
>TRBV5-5|-|TRBJ2-7|many
TGTGCCAGCAGCTCCCACCTGGACGAGCAGTACTTC
CASSSHLDEQYF
>TRBV12-2|-|TRBJ1-1|many
TGTGCAAGTCGCTTCTCATCTATGGACACTGAAGCTTTCTTT
CASRFSSMDTEAFF
>TRBV27|-|TRBJ2-1|many
TGTGCCAGCAGTACCAGGGGTCCGCGACTAGCTCCTACAAGGGAGCAGTTCTTC
CASSTRGPRLAPTREQFF
>TRBV4-3|-|TRBJ2-7|many
TGCGCCAGCAGCCAAGATGAACAGACCCCCTCCTACGAGCAGTACTTC
CASSQDEQTPSYEQYF
>TRBV3-1|TRBD1|TRBJ1-6|many
TGTGCCAGCAGCCAAGTTGCCGGACAGGGTAACTCACCCCTCCACTTT
CASSQVAGQGNSPLHF
>TRBV19|-|TRBJ1-2|-
TGTGCCAGTAGCGATGGACAGTTTTTTAACTATGGCTACACCTTC
CASSDGQFFNYGYTF
>TRBV18|-|TRBJ2-7|many
TGTGCCAGCTCACCCGATTTGGCCTCCTACGAGCAGTACTTC
CASSPDLASYEQYF
>TRBV13|-|TRBJ2-2|-
TGTACCAGCAGCTTAAGGGATCAGCGGGAGCTGTTTTTT
CTSSLRDQRELFF
>TRBV24-1|TRBD2|TRBJ2-1|-
TGTGCCTCCAAGGGACTAGATCGGGAGCAGTTCTTC
CASKGLDREQFF
>TRBV20-1|-|TRBJ2-5|-
TGCAGTGCCCCGGGACACCAAGAGACCCAGTACTTC
CSAPGHQETQYF
>TRBV7-3|TRBD2|TRBJ2-1|few
TGTGCCAGCAGCTTAAGGGGGAGGGCAACCTACAATGAGCAGTTCTTC
CASSLRGRATYNEQFF
>TRBV29-1|TRBD1|TRBJ2-7|-
TGCAGCGCCTCCTCCGGGACAGTCACCTACGAGCAGTACTTC
CSASSGTVTYEQYF
>TRBV5-1|-|TRBJ1-3|many
TGCGCCAGCAGCTCGGGGGGTTTCACGAGTTCTCTCGGAAACACCATATATTTT
CASSSGGFTSSLGNTIYF
>TRBV7-9|-|TRBJ2-3|many
TGTGCCAGCAGCTTACTGAGACCTTACACAGATACGCAGTATTTT
CASSLLRPYTDTQYF